A single sample is the source of the 8 T cell receptor beta chains below, sequenced in a study of CD8+ T cells in alopecia areata. cDNA prepared by RNA extraction and subsequent reverse transcription served as the template for sequencing. Sequencing was performed with immunoSEQ multiplex PCR; in TCRdb, only in-frame clones are kept and a portion is missing. The sample carries 98,000 or so clones, roughly 59% recorded once. Input material: CD8+ T cells sorted from blood. The source is a human donor in good health.

V gene TRBV5-1 combines with J gene TRBJ1-5; 9 bases line up with TRBD1. The V gene end was trimmed by 2 bases and the J gene end by 8 bases; junction bases not matched to a gene: 8. The germline CDR1 and CDR2 sequences are SGHRS and YFSETQ. CDR3 length equals 15 residues. The CDR3 nucleotides are TGCGCCAGCAGCTTAACTACAGGGGGCGGGGAGCCCCAGCATTTT. The encoded protein is CASSLTTGGGEPQHF.

The chain couples TRBV29-1 to TRBJ2-7; 7 bases line up with TRBD1. V lost 4 bases and J lost 3; bases outside the gene matches: 6. The germline CDR1 and CDR2 sequences are SQVTM and ANQGSEA. This CDR3 is 13 amino acids long. This CDR3 is CSVVPRDSYEQYF. CDR3 bases: TGCAGCGTTGTCCCCCGGGACAGCTACGAGCAGTACTTC.

Only a few counts were recorded for this clone. The chain combines TRBV29-1 with TRBJ1-2, with no clear D. This CDR3 is 12 amino acids long. Trimming removed 2 bases at V and 4 bases at J, with 8 bases between. Germline assignment: CDR1 SQVTM and CDR2 ANQGSEA. The DNA for the CDR3 is TGCAGCGTTGAATTCGCGGTCTATGGCTACACCTTC. Translated, it gives CSVEFAVYGYTF. The whole variable domain, filled in from reference TRBV29-1 and TRBJ1-2, reads SAVISQKPSRDICQRGTSLTIQCQVDSQVTMMFWYRQQPGQSLTLIATANQGSEATYESGFVIDKFPISRPNLTFSTLTVSNMSPEDSSIYLCSVEFAVYGYTFGSGTRLTVV.

This chain connects TRBV11-2 to TRBJ1-1; no firm D call. The germline gives CDR1 SGHAT, CDR2 FQNNGV. This CDR3 region has 11 residues. Trimming cost V 4 bases and J 7 bases, with 7 bases left between them. CDR3 nucleotides: TGTGCCAGCAGCTCCGGTATTGAAGCTTTCTTT. This gives the protein CASSSGIEAFF.

V and J are TRBV29-1 and TRBJ1-1; TRBD1 is a possible D gene (6 bases). CDR1 and CDR2 from the germline V gene are SQVTM and ANQGSEA. This CDR3 is 13 amino acids long. The V end was cut by 4 bases, the J end by 4 bases, with 13 bases between. Written as DNA, the CDR3 is TGCAGCGTTGTTCGGGGGGCGAGCACTGAAGCTTTCTTT. As protein: CSVVRGASTEAFF.

This clone was seen a handful of times. The chain recombines TRBV4-1 with TRBJ2-2; D is undetermined. V was trimmed by 2 bases and J by 2 bases, leaving 24 bases between them. This CDR3 has 20 amino acids. CDR1 MGHRA and CDR2 YSYEKL come from the germline V gene. CDR3 in amino acids: CASSQYLGILPHSNTGELFF. DNA of the CDR3: TGCGCCAGCAGCCAATATTTGGGGATACTCCCCCACTCAAACACCGGGGAGCTGTTTTTT.

Comment on this clone: This sample also contains other DNA sequences that code for the same CDR3. The V gene is TRBV15, the J gene TRBJ2-3; the match to TRBD2 covers 10 bases. The V and J ends lost 0 bases and 2 bases, in that order; junction bases with no gene match: 8. CDR1 LNHNV and CDR2 YYDKDF come from the germline V gene (reference sequence). This CDR3 contains 18 residues. Here the CDR3 DNA reads TGTGCCACCAGCAGAGAGGGAGCGGGGGGGCTGGTCACAGATACGCAGTATTTT. It yields the protein CATSREGAGGLVTDTQYF.

This clone was detected only a few times. The V and J genes are TRBV13 and TRBJ2-7; 9 bases align to TRBD2. The V segment lost 5 bases and the J segment 0 bases; nucleotides outside the gene matches: 8. The germline gives CDR1 PRHDT, CDR2 FYEKMQ (reference sequence). The CDR3 spans 16 residues. The chain's CDR3 is CASSTRLAASSYEQYF. CDR3 nucleotides: TGTGCCAGCAGCACCCGACTAGCGGCCAGCTCCTACGAGCAGTACTTC.